This is a list of T cell receptor beta chains from one sample in a study of early T cells in non-severe SARS-CoV-2 infection. One entry per CDR3 protein results from TCRdb running MiXCR on the 5' RACE reads. The repertoire holds tens of thousands of distinct CDR3 sequences, with around 12% as singletons. Specimen: whole blood. Every receptor here comes from an adult who was a healthcare worker with PCR-confirmed SARS-CoV-2 infection or an uninfected control (not recorded which). The CDR3 runs from the conserved cysteine through the conserved F or W. The D gene is left open where the match is weak. The size of a clone is reported for some rows only, either as once, few or many, or as a class for expanded clones.

d_gene	j_gene	abundance	v_gene	len	CDR3aa	CDR3nt
-	TRBJ2-7	-	TRBV28	16	CASSLGGGGPIYEQYF	TGTGCCAGCAGTTTAGGGGGCGGAGGGCCCATCTACGAGCAGTACTTC
-	TRBJ2-7	few	TRBV11-2	17	CASSFTLDRRSSYEQYF	TGTGCCAGCAGCTTTACGTTGGACAGAAGAAGCTCCTACGAGCAGTACTTC
-	TRBJ2-7	many	TRBV20-1	15	CSARDQRRSSYEQYF	TGCAGTGCTAGAGACCAAAGGCGGAGCTCCTACGAGCAGTACTTC
TRBD1	TRBJ1-5	many	TRBV18	14	CASSLTGEDQPQHF	TGTGCCAGCTCTTTAACAGGGGAGGATCAGCCCCAGCATTTT
TRBD1	TRBJ2-3	-	TRBV2	14	CASSYGQATDTQYF	TGTGCCAGCAGTTATGGACAGGCCACAGATACGCAGTATTTT
TRBD2	TRBJ2-7	many	TRBV28	16	CASSKVAGALNYEQYF	TGTGCCAGCAGCAAAGTAGCGGGAGCCCTAAACTACGAGCAGTACTTC
TRBD2	TRBJ2-1	-	TRBV6-5	15	CASSRPSGSSNEQFF	TGTGCCAGCAGCCGACCTAGCGGGAGTAGTAATGAGCAGTTCTTC
-	TRBJ2-2	many	TRBV20-1	15	CSAPIGSRNTGELFF	TGCAGTGCCCCGATCGGGAGCCGAAACACCGGGGAGCTGTTTTTT
-	TRBJ2-1	-	TRBV11-2	14	CASSLSAGQNEQFF	TGTGCCAGCAGCTTATCGGCGGGGCAAAATGAGCAGTTCTTC
TRBD2	TRBJ2-3	-	TRBV27	17	CASSSPGLAGGPHTQYF	TGTGCCAGCAGTTCCCCCGGACTAGCGGGAGGGCCGCATACGCAGTATTTT
-	TRBJ1-1	-	TRBV18	16	CASSPSERTGMTEAFF	TGTGCCAGCTCACCATCTGAGCGCACAGGGATGACTGAAGCTTTCTTT
-	TRBJ1-1	many	TRBV6-6	11	CASTYWGEAFF	TGTGCCAGCACTTACTGGGGTGAAGCTTTCTTT
-	TRBJ2-2	-	TRBV4-1	16	CASSQARSGVTGELFF	TGCGCCAGCAGCCAGGCGAGATCTGGCGTCACCGGGGAGCTGTTTTTT
TRBD1	TRBJ1-2	-	TRBV7-2	12	CASSSTGEGYTF	TGTGCCAGCAGCTCAACAGGGGAGGGCTACACCTTC
-	TRBJ2-3	-	TRBV29-1	13	CSVKTDSTDTQYF	TGCAGCGTTAAGACAGACTCCACAGATACGCAGTATTTT
-	TRBJ1-3	-	TRBV12-3/TRBV12-4	15	CASTISRSSGNTIYF	TGTGCCAGCACCATTTCCCGGAGCTCTGGAAACACCATATATTTT
-	TRBJ2-1	many	TRBV20-1	15	CSARDRSRGYNEQFF	TGCAGTGCTAGAGATAGGTCGCGGGGATACAATGAGCAGTTCTTC
-	TRBJ1-2	few	TRBV29-1	10	CSVEAGLYTF	TGCAGCGTTGAGGCCGGGTTGTACACCTTC
-	TRBJ1-2	many	TRBV12-3/TRBV12-4	13	CASSLVQLGGYTF	TGTGCCAGCAGTTTAGTCCAGCTAGGAGGGTACACCTTC
TRBD2	TRBJ2-1	many	TRBV4-3	15	CASRTVAGVYNEQFF	TGCGCCAGCAGGACCGTAGCGGGGGTCTACAATGAGCAGTTCTTC
-	TRBJ2-7	-	TRBV28	14	CASSPPFKTVEQYF	TGTGCCAGCAGCCCCCCCTTTAAGACTGTCGAGCAGTACTTC
TRBD1	TRBJ2-5	many	TRBV2	15	CASSTPQGAQETQYF	TGTGCCAGCAGTACTCCACAGGGGGCCCAAGAGACCCAGTACTTC
TRBD2	TRBJ2-3	few	TRBV5-1	16	CASSLVLAGVEDTQYF	TGCGCCAGCAGCTTGGTATTAGCGGGAGTCGAAGATACGCAGTATTTT
-	TRBJ1-1	-	TRBV27	14	CASSVYPENTEAFF	TGTGCCAGCAGTGTATATCCAGAGAACACTGAAGCTTTCTTT
TRBD1	TRBJ1-1	-	TRBV5-1	14	CASSFGTEYTEAFF	TGCGCCAGCAGCTTCGGGACAGAATACACTGAAGCTTTCTTT
-	TRBJ2-3	many	TRBV7-8	14	CASSLGLDTDTQYF	TGTGCCAGCAGCTTGGGGCTAGATACAGATACGCAGTATTTT
-	TRBJ1-1	many	TRBV29-1	12	CSVEQPNTEAFF	TGCAGCGTTGAACAGCCGAACACTGAAGCTTTCTTT
-	TRBJ1-4	many	TRBV28	15	CATSAPPFSGEKLFF	TGTGCCACCTCCGCCCCGCCGTTCTCAGGTGAAAAACTGTTTTTT
-	TRBJ1-5	many	TRBV4-3	14	CASSQGAGNQPQHF	TGCGCCAGCAGCCAAGGGGCTGGCAATCAGCCCCAGCATTTT
TRBD1	TRBJ1-1	many	TRBV6-5	13	CASSYRGRTEAFF	TGTGCCAGCAGTTACAGGGGGCGGACTGAAGCTTTCTTT
-	TRBJ1-2	few	TRBV4-1	13	CASSQDGWYDYTF	TGCGCCAGCAGCCAAGATGGATGGTACGACTACACCTTC
-	TRBJ2-3	few	TRBV4-3	17	CASSQDRRVMDTDTQYF	TGCGCCAGCAGCCAAGATAGGAGGGTGATGGACACAGATACGCAGTATTTT
-	TRBJ2-1	-	TRBV7-2	13	CASSFPHDNEQFF	TGTGCCAGCAGCTTTCCTCATGACAATGAGCAGTTCTTC
TRBD2	TRBJ2-1	-	TRBV20-1	16	CSASSPGGSSYNEQFF	TGCAGTGCTAGTTCCCCGGGCGGGAGCTCCTACAATGAGCAGTTCTTC
-	TRBJ2-1	few	TRBV29-1	10	CSVEEHRQFF	TGCAGCGTTGAAGAACACCGGCAGTTCTTC
TRBD2	TRBJ2-3	medium-sized	TRBV19	14	CASTAGGVADTQYF	TGTGCCAGTACTGCGGGAGGAGTGGCAGATACGCAGTATTTT
-	TRBJ1-4	-	TRBV5-5	15	CASSSDGARQEKLFF	TGTGCCAGCAGCTCGGACGGCGCCCGTCAGGAAAAACTGTTTTTT
-	TRBJ1-4	few	TRBV6-1	15	CASSAPVDSNEKLFF	TGTGCCAGCAGTGCCCCCGTCGACAGTAATGAAAAACTGTTTTTT
-	TRBJ1-5	few	TRBV7-2	13	CASSFDRFQPQHF	TGTGCCAGCAGCTTTGACCGGTTTCAGCCCCAGCATTTT
-	TRBJ1-2	-	TRBV28	14	CASSLFRDSYGYTF	TGTGCCAGCAGTTTATTCAGGGATAGTTATGGCTACACCTTC
TRBD1	TRBJ1-1	few	TRBV6-4	13	CASSESGGTEAFF	TGTGCCAGCAGTGAGTCAGGGGGCACTGAAGCTTTCTTT
TRBD2	TRBJ2-5	many	TRBV20-1	13	CSAETSAQETQYF	TGCAGTGCTGAGACTAGCGCACAAGAGACCCAGTACTTC
TRBD2	TRBJ2-1	-	TRBV9	15	CASSVRLADYNEQFF	TGTGCCAGCAGCGTAAGACTAGCGGACTACAATGAGCAGTTCTTC
-	TRBJ2-1	many	TRBV7-9	12	CASSLLSNEQFF	TGTGCCAGCAGCTTACTTAGCAATGAGCAGTTCTTC
-	TRBJ1-3	-	TRBV7-6	15	CASSFGVSSGNTIYF	TGTGCCAGCAGCTTTGGAGTATCCTCTGGAAACACCATATATTTT
-	TRBJ2-1	-	TRBV18	15	CASSPVRGERDEQFF	TGTGCCAGCTCTCCCGTCCGGGGCGAACGTGATGAGCAGTTCTTC
-	TRBJ1-1	many	TRBV11-2	11	CASSPNTEAFF	TGTGCCAGCAGCCCAAACACTGAAGCTTTCTTT
-	TRBJ1-5	many	TRBV18	12	CASSPKDQPQHF	TGTGCCAGCTCACCGAAGGATCAGCCCCAGCATTTT
-	TRBJ1-4	few	TRBV5-6	14	CASSARSLVKKLFF	TGTGCCAGCAGCGCCAGAAGTCTAGTAAAGAAACTGTTTTTT
-	TRBJ2-4	few	TRBV6-2/TRBV6-3	20	CASNFSELAIFDGAKNIQYF	TGTGCCAGCAACTTCTCAGAGCTAGCGATATTCGATGGGGCCAAAAACATTCAGTACTTC
-	TRBJ1-5	many	TRBV6-6	11	CASSNYQPQHF	TGTGCCAGCAGTAATTATCAGCCCCAGCATTTT
-	TRBJ1-1	-	TRBV7-9	12	CASSLDQGLAFF	TGTGCCAGCAGCTTAGATCAGGGATTGGCTTTCTTT